The clone carrying this TCR beta chain has a handful of counts. No antigen is known for it. These data belong to a study of naive and memory T cell subsets. General study points: A few larger clonotypes appeared in naive repertoires, especially CD8, possibly memory cells re-expressing CD45RA.

An equimolar mix of two oligonucleotides served as the beta constant-region primer for TRBC1 and TRBC2. Four rounds of PCR amplified the ligated cDNA using nested alpha and beta constant-region primers plus SP2. TCRdb fed the UMI-ligation and nested PCR reads into MiXCR, producing one record per CDR3 protein. The sample has over 80,000 distinct CDR3 sequences, 11% seen once. CDR1 and CDR2 (germline): ENHRY, SYGVKD. V was clipped by 0 bases and J by 7 bases; unmatched bases: 14. The CDR3 length is 18 residues. The source is a human donor in good health. Sequenced sample: naive CD4+ T cells from blood. J is TRBJ2-1 and V is TRBV10-3, with 8 bases identical to TRBD2. The CDR3 DNA sequence: TGTGCCATCAGTGAGTCTGTGCTCCGGGCCTCGGGGGGGAATGAGCAGTTCTTC. It specifies CAISESVLRASGGNEQFF.